What follows are 18 T cell receptor beta chains derived from one specimen sequenced in a study of T-cell reconstitution after alpha-beta-depleted transplantation in children. For TCRbeta, the library was prepared with unique molecular identifiers. TCRdb redid the calling of the PCR reads with MiXCR, one entry per CDR3 protein. The sample comprises approximately 980,000 distinct CDR3 sequences, about 26% of which are singletons, and 28% rests with the top ten. The sequencing here drew on PBMCs, mostly from graft donor cells, taken 360 days after TCRalphabeta/CD19-depleted stem cell transplant. These receptors were collected from a boy under two years old who had a stem cell transplant for SCID, so the T cells may come from the graft donor.

The chain combines TRBV10-2 with TRBJ2-7; 12 positions agree with TRBD2. The CDR3 runs 14 residues. J lost 2 bases, V lost 7 bases, and 3 bases had no gene match. Germline CDR1 and CDR2: WSHSY and SAAADI. CDR3 nucleotide sequence: TGCGCCAGCATAGGACTAGCGGGGACCTACGAGCAGTACTTC. Translation gives CASIGLAGTYEQYF.

The table lists this clonotype with a few counts. J is TRBJ1-3 and V is TRBV7-2; TRBD1 matches at 10 bases. The CDR3 totals 15 residues. Germline V lookup: CDR1 SGHTA, CDR2 FQGNSA. The ends lost 5 bases at V and 4 bases at J; junction bases unmatched: 5. This CDR3 reads CASSPTGGQGNTIYF. CDR3 nucleotides: TGTGCCAGCAGCCCGACAGGGGGCCAGGGAAACACCATATATTTT.

The chain combines TRBV20-1 with TRBJ2-3; 10 bases fit TRBD2. The ends lost 2 bases at V and 4 bases at J; junction bases unmatched: 6. In germline, CDR1 is DFQATT, CDR2 SNEGSKA (reference sequence). The CDR3 length is 15 residues. The CDR3 DNA is TGCAGTGCTAGAAAGAGCGGGGGGGTACCAGATACGCAGTATTTT. Encoded protein: CSARKSGGVPDTQYF.

This clonotype has more than one count but fewer than ten. This CDR3 is CASSQDTGTGVYEQYF. The DNA of the CDR3 is TGCGCCAGCAGCCAAGACACCGGGACAGGGGTCTACGAGCAGTACTTC. The V and J genes are TRBV4-3 and TRBJ2-7, with 10 bases lining up with TRBD1. The CDR3 contains 16 residues. In germline, CDR1 is LGHNA, CDR2 YSLEER. V dropped 0 bases and J dropped 3; count of bases not matched to a gene: 5.

This clonotype was found many times. CDR3 sequence (DNA): TGTGCCAGCAGCTTAGGGCGGGGGCAATACAATGAGCAGTTCTTC. Amino acids: CASSLGRGQYNEQFF. The chain carries TRBV11-2 and TRBJ2-1; D perhaps matches TRBD2 (7 bases). Trimming shortened V by 1 base and J by 4 bases, and 11 bases separated the two germline ends. There are 15 residues in the CDR3. Germline V gives CDR1 SGHAT, CDR2 FQNNGV.

There are a few counts of this clonotype. This chain joins TRBV12-3 or TRBV12-4 and TRBJ2-1, with D possibly being TRBD2 (5 bases). V dropped 1 base and J dropped 0 bases, with 7 bases sitting between them. The CDR3 extends over 15 amino acids. The CDR3 sequence: CASSLVLASYNEQFF. CDR3 bases: TGTGCCAGCAGTTTAGTCCTAGCCTCCTACAATGAGCAGTTCTTC.

The chain carries TRBV20-1 and TRBJ1-5; D possibly corresponds to TRBD1 (5 bases). The CDR3 covers 17 residues. The V and J ends lost 3 bases and 5 bases respectively, with 23 bases between them. Per germline, CDR1 DFQATT and CDR2 SNEGSKA (reference sequence). Here the CDR3 reads CSASSLSGLGSHQPQHF. The DNA for the CDR3 is TGCAGTGCTAGCTCACTGTCGGGACTCGGGTCCCATCAGCCCCAGCATTTT.

The chain employs TRBV20-1 and TRBJ2-5; 7 bases map to TRBD2. CDR1 and CDR2 from the germline V gene are DFQATT and SNEGSKA (reference sequence). V shed 3 bases and J 5 bases; nucleotides not matched to a gene: 3. The CDR3 loop spans 12 amino acids. CDR3 nucleotide sequence: TGCAGTGCTAGGGATAGCGGGGAGACCCAGTACTTC. Its translation: CSARDSGETQYF.

The chain uses TRBV11-1 and TRBJ2-7, with D uncertain. CDR3 size: 13 residues. Trimming cost V 5 bases and J 7 bases, with 15 bases left between them. The V gene's germline CDR1 is SGHAT and CDR2 FQDESV (reference sequence). The CDR3 reads CASSPDTSREQYF. In nucleotides, the CDR3 is TGTGCCAGCAGCCCCGACACCTCGCGGGAGCAGTACTTC.

The chain links TRBV12-3 or TRBV12-4 to TRBJ2-7; TRBD2 might be the D (6 bases). The CDR3 extends over 12 amino acids. Trimming shortened V by 6 bases and J by 7 bases, and 13 bases separated the two germline ends. CDR3 DNA sequence: TGTGCCAGCAGACCCCTGAGCGGGGAGCAGTACTTC. It translates to CASRPLSGEQYF.

The V and J genes are TRBV27 and TRBJ1-4, with D maybe TRBD1 (6 bases). CDR1 is MNHEY and CDR2 is SMNVEV in the germline V gene (reference sequence). The CDR3 totals 14 residues. Trimming removed 6 bases from V and 8 bases from J, with 16 bases in between. The CDR3 loop is CASRADRIGEKLFF. The DNA for the CDR3 is TGTGCCAGCAGGGCGGACAGAATCGGGGAAAAACTGTTTTTT.

This rearrangement joins TRBV13 to TRBJ1-4; tentative D call: TRBD1 (6 bases). Germline CDR1 reads PRHDT; CDR2 reads FYEKMQ (reference sequence). V lost 7 bases, J lost 4 bases, and 13 bases lay in between. The CDR3 consists of 14 residues. CDR3 DNA sequence: TGTGCCAGCACCGCGGGGGCCCTTAATGAAAAACTGTTTTTT. It encodes CASTAGALNEKLFF.

This clonotype was seen more than once but under ten times. V usage is TRBV12-3 or TRBV12-4 and J usage is TRBJ1-1, with D unclear. This CDR3 contains 15 residues. V lost 5 bases and J 1 base, leaving 14 bases between the germline ends. CDR3 coding DNA: TGTGCCAGCAGTCCCTTAGGGCAGGCGAACACTGAAGCTTTCTTT. It specifies CASSPLGQANTEAFF.

This clonotype has only a few counts. In nucleotides, the CDR3 is TGTGCCAGCAGTTTAAAGAGCTCCTACGAGCAGTACTTC. It encodes CASSLKSSYEQYF. The chain has TRBV12-3 or TRBV12-4 and TRBJ2-7; D gene ambiguous. The CDR3 consists of 13 residues. V lost 2 bases, J lost 0 bases, and 5 bases lay in between.

This chain uses TRBV2 with TRBJ2-1, with a possible D match to TRBD1 (6 bases). Germline V CDR1 and CDR2: SNHLY, FYNNEI. The V and J ends lost 6 bases and 7 bases respectively, with 10 bases between them. This CDR3 has 12 amino acids. The CDR3 DNA sequence: TGTGCCAGCAGGACAGGAGCGAATGAGCAGTTCTTC. As protein: CASRTGANEQFF.

This clonotype was recorded a few times. The rearrangement links TRBV28 to TRBJ2-3, with D possibly matching TRBD1 (6 bases). There are 15 residues in the CDR3. Germline loops: CDR1 MDHEN, CDR2 SYDVKM. The V end lost 6 bases, the J end lost 0 bases, and 13 bases lay between the germline ends. The CDR3 region is CASRGGRISTDTQYF. The DNA of the CDR3 is TGTGCCAGCAGAGGGGGACGGATTAGCACAGATACGCAGTATTTT.

This chain joins TRBV30 and TRBJ2-1; D remains unclear. The V gene's germline CDR1 is GTSNPN and CDR2 SVGIG (reference sequence). The CDR3 totals 12 residues. V gave up 2 bases and J gave up 5 bases, with 7 bases separating them. This CDR3 is CAWSLIDNEQFF. DNA of the CDR3: TGTGCCTGGAGTTTAATAGACAATGAGCAGTTCTTC.

The chain employs TRBV7-8 and TRBJ2-1; D gene unclear. The CDR3 has 15 residues. Trimming took 1 base from V and 3 from J, leaving 10 bases between them. Germline CDR1 reads SGHVS; CDR2 reads FQNEAQ. CDR3 nucleotide sequence: TGTGCCAGCAGCTTAGGGGGAAAGAACTACAATGAGCAGTTCTTC. Its protein is CASSLGGKNYNEQFF.